This T cell receptor beta chain was recovered during a study of blood T cell repertoires in COVID-19. Study-wide background: Researchers got acute and convalescent COVID-19 samples from the United States, Italy and Spain.

Assay used: immunoSEQ multiplex PCR; TCRdb lists only in-frame clones, some missing. The profile shows 150,000 to 200,000 clones, around 81% of them singletons. Trimming pared 0 bases from V and 2 bases from J, leaving 8 bases between. The CDR3 runs to 14 residues. CDR1 is SGHDT and CDR2 is YYEEEE in the germline V gene. The V and J genes are TRBV5-6 and TRBJ2-5; D not resolved. Material: peripheral blood. The sequence was collected from a man aged 60 to 69 with active or convalescent COVID-19. CDR3 residues: CASSLGSKQETQYF. In DNA, the CDR3 is TGTGCCAGCAGCTTGGGGAGTAAGCAAGAGACCCAGTACTTC. The variable domain in full, with the rest retrieved from reference TRBV5-6 and TRBJ2-5, is DAGVTQSPTHLIKTRGQQVTLRCSPKSGHDTVSWYQQALGQGPQFIFQYYEEEERQRGNFPDRFSGHQFPNYSSELNVNALLLGDSALYLCASSLGSKQETQYFGPGTRLLVL.